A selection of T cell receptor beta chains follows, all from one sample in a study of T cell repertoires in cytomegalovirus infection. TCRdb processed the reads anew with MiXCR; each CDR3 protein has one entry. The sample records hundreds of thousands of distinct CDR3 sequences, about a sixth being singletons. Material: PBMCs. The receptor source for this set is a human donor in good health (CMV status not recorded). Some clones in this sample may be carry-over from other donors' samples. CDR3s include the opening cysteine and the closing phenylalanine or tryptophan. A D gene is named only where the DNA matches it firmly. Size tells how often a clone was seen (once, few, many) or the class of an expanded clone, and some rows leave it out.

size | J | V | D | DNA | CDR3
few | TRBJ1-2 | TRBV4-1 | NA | TGTGCCAGCAGCCAAATAGGGACCTTTGATGGCTACACCTTC | CASSQIGTFDGYTF
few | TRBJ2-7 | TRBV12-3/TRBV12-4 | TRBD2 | TGTGCCAGCAGTTCGTTGACTAGCGGACCCTACGAGCAGTACTTC | CASSSLTSGPYEQYF
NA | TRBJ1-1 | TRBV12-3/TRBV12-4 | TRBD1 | TGTGCCAGCAAAACCCGGGACAGGTTTTCGAACACTGAAGCTTTCTTT | CASKTRDRFSNTEAFF
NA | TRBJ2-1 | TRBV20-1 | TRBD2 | TGCAGTGTTTGGACTAGTTATGAGCAGTTCTTC | CSVWTSYEQFF
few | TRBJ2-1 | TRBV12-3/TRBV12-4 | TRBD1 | TGTGCCATCGGGACAGGGGGCTACAATGAGCAGTTCTTC | CAIGTGGYNEQFF
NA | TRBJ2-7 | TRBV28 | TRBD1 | TGTGCCAGCAGTTCGAAGGGACAGGGGGTTTGGTGGCTTTCCGGCGAGCAGTACTTC | CASSSKGQGVWWLSGEQYF
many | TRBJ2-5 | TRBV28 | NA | TGTGCCAGCAGTTCAGACCGGGAAATTCGGTACTTC | CASSSDREIRYF
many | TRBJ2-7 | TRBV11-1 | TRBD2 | TGTGCCAGCAGCCCGGGACTAGCGATCAGTGAAAACGAGCAGTACTTC | CASSPGLAISENEQYF
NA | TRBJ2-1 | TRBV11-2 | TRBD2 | TGTGCCAGCAGCAGGGGACTAGCGGGAGCTAAGGAGGTGCAGTTCTTC | CASSRGLAGAKEVQFF
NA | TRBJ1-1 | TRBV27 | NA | TGTGCCAGCAGGTTACAGGGAGCGAACACTGAAGCTTTCTTT | CASRLQGANTEAFF
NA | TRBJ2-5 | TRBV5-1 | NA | TGCGCCAGCAGAGGGCCCGGGGCCGGGGAGACCCAGTACTTC | CASRGPGAGETQYF
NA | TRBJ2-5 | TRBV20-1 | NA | TGCAGTGGAGTAAAGGAGACCCAGTACTTC | CSGVKETQYF
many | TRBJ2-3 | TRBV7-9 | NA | TGTGCCAGCAGCTTAGCTGAGGATACGCAGTATTTT | CASSLAEDTQYF
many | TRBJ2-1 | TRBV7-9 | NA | TGTGCCAGCAGCTCCGGTGTGGGGCCGAACCCGTCCTACAATGAGCAGTTCTTC | CASSSGVGPNPSYNEQFF
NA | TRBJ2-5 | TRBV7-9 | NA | TGTGCCAGCAGCCCCGCTCCCGGACAGCTCGGAGAGACCCAGTACTTC | CASSPAPGQLGETQYF
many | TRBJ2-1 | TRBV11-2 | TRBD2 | TGTGCCAGCAGCTTAGGTCGGGAGGTTAGTAACGGTGAGCAGTTCTTC | CASSLGREVSNGEQFF
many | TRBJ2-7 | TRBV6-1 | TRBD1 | TGTGCCAGCAGTTGGGACAGGGGAGACTACGAGCAGTACTTC | CASSWDRGDYEQYF
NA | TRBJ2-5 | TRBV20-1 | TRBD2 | TGCAGTGCTAGTACGAGCGGGGTCGGAGAGACCCAGTACTTC | CSASTSGVGETQYF
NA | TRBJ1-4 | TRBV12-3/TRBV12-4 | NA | TGTGCCAGCGGCGGGTATGAAAAACTGTTTTTT | CASGGYEKLFF
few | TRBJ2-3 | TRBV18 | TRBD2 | TGTGCCAGCTCACCCCCCGGGGGGGCCGTCACAGATACGCAGTATTTT | CASSPPGGAVTDTQYF
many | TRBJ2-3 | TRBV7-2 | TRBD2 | TGTGCCAGCAGCTCCCTTGGACTAGCGCACACAGATACGCAGTATTTT | CASSSLGLAHTDTQYF
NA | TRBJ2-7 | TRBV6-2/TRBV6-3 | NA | TGTGCCAGCAGGAGCCGACAGGAGGCCTACGAGCAGTACTTC | CASRSRQEAYEQYF
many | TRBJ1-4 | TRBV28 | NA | TGTGCCAGCAGCCAATACAGGGCGGGTAATGAAAAACTGTTTTTT | CASSQYRAGNEKLFF
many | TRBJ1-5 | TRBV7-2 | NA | TGTGCCAGCACCCCGGGACCGTATAGCAATCAGCCCCAGCATTTT | CASTPGPYSNQPQHF
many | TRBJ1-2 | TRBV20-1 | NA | TGCAGTGCTCCGACAGGCGGCGACTATGGCTACACCTTC | CSAPTGGDYGYTF
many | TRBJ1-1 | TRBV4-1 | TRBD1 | TGCGCCAGCAGCCTCGGACAGGGAGGTGACACTGAAGCTTTCTTT | CASSLGQGGDTEAFF
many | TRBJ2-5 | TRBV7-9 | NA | TGTGCCAGCAGATCCCCAGTACTCCAAGAGACCCAGTACTTC | CASRSPVLQETQYF
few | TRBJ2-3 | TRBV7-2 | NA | TGTGCCAGCAGCTTTAACGCAGGGTCCCCAGATACGCAGTATTTT | CASSFNAGSPDTQYF
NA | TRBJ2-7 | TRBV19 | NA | TGTGCCAGTAGTATAACCGGTTCCTACGAGCAGTACTTC | CASSITGSYEQYF
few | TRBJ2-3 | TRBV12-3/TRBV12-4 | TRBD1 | TGTGCCACCAGGACAGGGGGTGGCACAGATACGCAGTATTTT | CATRTGGGTDTQYF
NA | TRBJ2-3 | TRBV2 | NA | TGTGCCAGCAGTGAGGACTACATCACAGATACGCAGTATTTT | CASSEDYITDTQYF
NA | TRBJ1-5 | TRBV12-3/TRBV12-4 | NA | TGTGCCAGCAGCCCTCCGGGTGGGAATCAGCCCCAGCATTTT | CASSPPGGNQPQHF
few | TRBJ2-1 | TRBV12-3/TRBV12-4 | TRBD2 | TGTGCCAGCGGCACCGGGAGGGATTCTGGCAATGAGCAGTTCTTC | CASGTGRDSGNEQFF
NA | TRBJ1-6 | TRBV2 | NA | TGTGCCAGCAGTGAACTCCTGACAGCTGGGGATTCACCCCTCCACTTT | CASSELLTAGDSPLHF
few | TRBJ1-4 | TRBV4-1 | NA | TGCGCCAGCAGCCAAGACAGATCTAATGAAAAACTGTTTTTT | CASSQDRSNEKLFF
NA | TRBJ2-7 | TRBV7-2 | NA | TGTGCCAGCAGCTTAGCACTAATCGGCGAGCAGTACTTC | CASSLALIGEQYF
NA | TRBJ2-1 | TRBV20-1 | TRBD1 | TGCAGTGCTAACCGGGACAGCTACAATGAGCAGTTCTTC | CSANRDSYNEQFF
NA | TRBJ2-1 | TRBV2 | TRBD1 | TGTGCCAGCAGGGCTCGGGGACAGGGATACAATGAGCAGTTCTTC | CASRARGQGYNEQFF
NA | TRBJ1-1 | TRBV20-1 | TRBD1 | TGCAGTGCTGGCAAGGGGGCGCTTGACACTGAAGCTTTCTTT | CSAGKGALDTEAFF